These 30 T cell receptor beta chains share one sample of origin, sequenced in a study of cytomegalovirus exposure and HLA in healthy donors. The PCR contained 60 Vbeta and 13 Jbeta primers. Profiled with immunoSEQ multiplex PCR; TCRdb holds only in-frame clones, not every one. The table lists about 110,000 clones, around 78% of them singletons, with 7.5% to 9% in the top ten. Input material: PBMCs. The receptors were sampled from a man between 25 and 39 years old in good health and CMV-seronegative.

This chain links TRBV13 with TRBJ2-7; 13 bases are a match to TRBD2. V trimming: 3 bases; J trimming: 4 bases; junction bases outside the gene matches: 12. The CDR3 covers 18 residues. Germline V gives CDR1 PRHDT, CDR2 FYEKMQ (reference sequence). For the CDR3, the DNA is TGTGCCAGCAGCTTGTTCAGAAGCACGGGACTAGCGGGATACGAGCAGTACTTC. Its translation is CASSLFRSTGLAGYEQYF.

The V gene is TRBV2, the J gene TRBJ2-2; 8 nucleotides line up with TRBD2. Germline V gives CDR1 SNHLY, CDR2 FYNNEI. This CDR3 comprises 15 residues. Trimming took 8 bases from V and 4 from J; bases not matched to a gene: 9. The CDR3 region is CASADGRAVTGELFF. CDR3 sequence (DNA): TGTGCCAGCGCGGACGGGAGGGCCGTCACCGGGGAGCTGTTTTTT.

V and J are TRBV4-1 and TRBJ2-3; 10 nucleotides align to TRBD2. Trimming took 0 bases from V and 5 from J; bases not matched to a gene: 11. The CDR3 is 18 residues long. Germline-derived CDR1 and CDR2 are MGHRA and YSYEKL. Here the CDR3 DNA reads TGCGCCAGCAGCCAAGATGAATCACTAGCGGGGAAACAAGATACGCAGTATTTT. This codes for CASSQDESLAGKQDTQYF.

V is TRBV5-1 and J is TRBJ2-3, with D unclear. Trimming left V 0 bases short and J 2 bases short, with 7 bases between. This CDR3 has 14 amino acids. Germline assignment: CDR1 SGHRS and CDR2 YFSETQ. In nucleotides, the CDR3 is TGCGCCAGCAGCTTGGAGCATCCCACAGATACGCAGTATTTT. Amino acid sequence: CASSLEHPTDTQYF.

The chain employs TRBV9 and TRBJ2-3; 9 bases align to TRBD1. V dropped 3 bases and J dropped 4; count of bases not matched to a gene: 12. The length of the CDR3 is 17 residues. The germline gives CDR1 SGDLS, CDR2 YYNGEE. CDR3 sequence reads: CASSAKTGGGKADTQYF. The CDR3 nucleotides read TGTGCCAGCAGCGCAAAGACAGGGGGAGGAAAAGCAGATACGCAGTATTTT.

The J gene is TRBJ2-1, the V gene TRBV30; D may be TRBD2 (6 bases). This CDR3 region has 13 residues. Trimming took off 0 bases at V and 5 bases at J, with 8 bases between the two ends. CDR1 is GTSNPN, CDR2 SVGIG, per germline (reference sequence). The CDR3 is CAWSVGGNNEQFF. CDR3 DNA: TGTGCCTGGAGTGTAGGCGGGAACAATGAGCAGTTCTTC.

The chain joins TRBV5-6 to TRBJ1-1; D remains unclear. The CDR3 contains 14 residues. Germline V lookup: CDR1 SGHDT, CDR2 YYEEEE. V gave up 2 bases and J gave up 0 bases, with 8 bases separating them. The CDR3 sequence: CASSLGAMNTEAFF. CDR3 sequence (DNA): TGTGCCAGCAGCTTAGGAGCTATGAACACTGAAGCTTTCTTT. Full variable domain (remainder filled in from reference TRBV5-6 and TRBJ1-1): DAGVTQSPTHLIKTRGQQVTLRCSPKSGHDTVSWYQQALGQGPQFIFQYYEEEERQRGNFPDRFSGHQFPNYSSELNVNALLLGDSALYLCASSLGAMNTEAFFGQGTRLTVV.

CDR3 sequence (DNA): TGTGCCAGCAGCCCTGGGCCCCAGGGGCTTGCAACTAATGAAAAACTGTTTTTT. Translating gives CASSPGPQGLATNEKLFF. The J gene is TRBJ1-4, the V gene TRBV5-6, with D tentatively TRBD1 (6 bases). This CDR3 has 18 amino acids. Germline V gives CDR1 SGHDT, CDR2 YYEEEE. With 4 bases removed from V and 0 bases from J, the gap between germline ends came to 19 bases.

This clone was observed once. The chain is built from TRBV27 and TRBJ2-1; 11 nucleotides match TRBD2. J was trimmed by 7 bases and V by 8 bases; bases with no gene match: 10. CDR3 length: 15 residues. Germline CDR1 and CDR2: MNHEY and SMNVEV (reference sequence). This chain's CDR3 is CASASGTSGSNEQFF. CDR3 in DNA: TGTGCCAGCGCCTCCGGGACTAGCGGAAGTAATGAGCAGTTCTTC.

This clone was observed a single time. The rearrangement joins TRBV6-5 to TRBJ2-1; D not certain. The CDR3 runs to 15 residues. The ends were cut back, 6 bases at V and 1 base at J, with 13 bases in the middle. Germline assignment: CDR1 MNHEY and CDR2 SVGAGI. DNA for the CDR3: TGTGCCAGCAGCGGTCGCCTACTTTCCTACAATGAGCAGTTCTTC. This encodes CASSGRLLSYNEQFF.

This chain connects TRBV7-2 to TRBJ2-5, with D uncertain. The germline CDR1 and CDR2 sequences are SGHTA and FQGNSA. V dropped 2 bases and J dropped 2 bases, with 9 bases sitting between them. CDR3 length: 14 residues. The CDR3 DNA is TGTGCCAGCAGCTTAAGTCGAGTTCAAGAGACCCAGTACTTC. Its protein product is CASSLSRVQETQYF.

The chain links TRBV7-8 to TRBJ1-4; 10 positions match TRBD1. CDR1 and CDR2 from the germline V gene are SGHVS and FQNEAQ. V shed 1 base, J shed 6 bases, and the junction held 2 bases outside the gene matches. The CDR3 sequence is 15 residues long. Here the CDR3 reads CASSLGGTGDEKLFF. The CDR3 DNA sequence: TGTGCCAGCAGCTTAGGAGGGACAGGGGATGAAAAACTGTTTTTT.

The sample holds one count of this clone. This chain connects TRBV30 to TRBJ1-1; D is possibly TRBD1 (6 bases). The germline gives CDR1 GTSNPN, CDR2 SVGIG (reference sequence). V was shortened by 1 base and J by 5 bases, with 11 bases between the two germline ends. The CDR3 contains 13 residues. The CDR3 spells CAWSAYRDTEAFF. The CDR3 DNA is TGTGCCTGGAGTGCCTACAGGGATACTGAAGCTTTCTTT.

V usage is TRBV5-4 and J usage is TRBJ1-1, with a possible D match to TRBD1 (6 bases). Trimming stripped 0 bases from V and 4 bases from J, with 10 bases between. The CDR3 consists of 14 residues. Germline-derived CDR1 and CDR2 are SGHNT and YYREEE (reference sequence). CDR3 loop: CASSLDRAITEAFF. The CDR3 DNA is TGTGCCAGCAGCTTGGACAGGGCGATCACTGAAGCTTTCTTT.

This clone was counted a single time. The chain recombines TRBV5-5 with TRBJ1-1; perhaps TRBD1 as D (5 bases). V lost 3 bases, J lost 0 bases, and 9 bases lay in between. Germline lookup yields CDR1 SGHKS and CDR2 YYEKEE (reference sequence). This CDR3 spans 14 amino acids. CDR3 nucleotide sequence: TGTGCCAGCAGCTGGGGGGGTATGAACACTGAAGCTTTCTTT. This gives the protein CASSWGGMNTEAFF.

The CDR3 protein is CASSLALLAGNEQFF. CDR3 DNA: TGTGCCAGCAGTTTGGCCCTTTTGGCGGGGAATGAGCAGTTCTTC. The chain uses TRBV28 and TRBJ2-1; weak D call: TRBD2 (6 bases). Germline CDR1 MDHEN, CDR2 SYDVKM. This CDR3 is built from 15 residues. V lost 3 bases and J 7 bases, leaving 16 bases between the germline ends.

The CDR3 nucleotides are TGTGCCACCAGCAAGAGCGGGGGGGCGAATGAGCAGTTCTTC. This translates into CATSKSGGANEQFF. The chain recombines TRBV15 with TRBJ2-1, with 10 bases fitting TRBD2. This CDR3 contains 14 residues. Germline values: CDR1 LNHNV, CDR2 YYDKDF (reference sequence). Trimming removed 4 bases from V and 7 bases from J; junction bases left unmatched: 4.

About this clone itself: The same CDR3 is also encoded by other DNA sequences in this sample. The chain uses TRBV4-1 and TRBJ1-5; 9 positions match TRBD1. Germline V CDR1 and CDR2: MGHRA, YSYEKL. The junction had 4 bases not matched to a gene; V was cut back by 3 bases and J by 7 bases. The CDR3 consists of 14 residues. CDR3 sequence: CASSQDRGRQPQHF. The DNA for the CDR3 is TGCGCCAGCAGCCAGGACAGGGGACGCCAGCCCCAGCATTTT.

This clone was seen a handful of times. The genes are TRBV27 and TRBJ2-7, with D perhaps matching TRBD2 (5 bases). V gave up 0 bases and J gave up 3 bases, with 21 bases separating them. The CDR3 loop spans 18 amino acids. Germline CDR1 is MNHEY and CDR2 is SMNVEV (reference sequence). DNA for the CDR3: TGTGCCAGCAGTTTATCGATAATGAGAGGGTCAGACGGCTACGAGCAGTACTTC. Encoded protein: CASSLSIMRGSDGYEQYF.

The genes are TRBV9 and TRBJ1-1; TRBD1 is a possible D gene (5 bases). Germline V gene data show CDR1 as SGDLS and CDR2 as YYNGEE. Trimming left V 4 bases short and J 8 bases short, with 18 bases between. This CDR3 comprises 14 residues. CDR3 nucleotides: TGTGCCAGCAGCCAAGGGAGGGGAACACCCGAAGCTTTCTTT. Translated, it gives CASSQGRGTPEAFF.

Only a few counts were recorded for this clone. The chain's CDR3 is CASRATGGSYGYTF. The DNA for the CDR3 is TGTGCCAGCAGAGCGACAGGGGGCAGCTATGGCTACACCTTC. The rearrangement links TRBV28 to TRBJ1-2; 10 bases align to TRBD1. The ends lost 6 bases at V and 4 bases at J; junction bases unmatched: 5. Germline loops: CDR1 MDHEN, CDR2 SYDVKM. The CDR3 loop spans 14 amino acids.

This clone was observed a few times. The gene calls are TRBV28 and TRBJ2-4, with 7 positions matching TRBD2. CDR1 is MDHEN and CDR2 is SYDVKM in the germline V gene. The CDR3 sequence is 19 residues long. The trim removed 3 bases at V and 1 base at J, leaving 15 bases unmatched. The CDR3 sequence is CASSLVMGGLGGAKNIQYF. CDR3 bases: TGTGCCAGCAGTTTGGTCATGGGGGGGTTAGGAGGCGCCAAAAACATTCAGTACTTC.

This clone was picked up one time. This chain connects TRBV9 to TRBJ1-1; D possibly corresponds to TRBD1 (5 bases). The V end lost 4 bases, the J end lost 7 bases, and 14 bases lay between the germline ends. The CDR3 has 13 amino acids. CDR1 and CDR2 from the germline V gene are SGDLS and YYNGEE. DNA of the CDR3: TGTGCCAGCAGCCTCGGGGGTCGTGGTGAAGCTTTCTTT. Translating it yields CASSLGGRGEAFF.

This clone was observed a few times. The chain employs TRBV28 and TRBJ2-7; the D gene is possibly TRBD1 (6 bases). Germline CDR1 and CDR2: MDHEN and SYDVKM. Trimming left V 5 bases short and J 5 bases short, with 16 bases between. The CDR3 is 14 residues long. CDR3 loop: CASSLPGHDNEQYF. The CDR3 region has the DNA TGTGCCAGCAGTCTACCGGGACACGATAACGAGCAGTACTTC.

V gene TRBV6-6 combines with J gene TRBJ1-1; a weak D match, TRBD1 (5 bases). Between the trimmed V and J ends, which lost 5 bases and 4 bases, there was a span of 17 bases. Germline V gene sequence: CDR1 MNHNY, CDR2 SVGAGI (reference sequence). CDR3 size: 15 residues. The CDR3, as DNA: TGTGCCAGCAGTGTACAGTTCTACGGGGGCACTGAAGCTTTCTTT. It is translated as CASSVQFYGGTEAFF.

V usage is TRBV5-4 and J usage is TRBJ2-3; D is perhaps TRBD1 (5 bases). The length of the CDR3 is 15 residues. V lost 0 bases to trimming and J lost 4 bases, with 12 bases between them. Germline lookup yields CDR1 SGHNT and CDR2 YYREEE (reference sequence). CDR3 sequence: CASSLGGLRADTQYF. DNA for the CDR3: TGTGCCAGCAGCTTGGGGGGCCTTCGGGCAGATACGCAGTATTTT.

This chain joins TRBV23-1 and TRBJ1-1, with D hard to call. TRBV23-1 is given ORF status, its function remaining uncertain. CDR3 size: 16 residues. The V and J ends lost 6 bases and 6 bases respectively, with 23 bases between them. CDR3 in DNA: TGCGCCAGCAGCACCTCCGGACTGCAGGTCGTGCCTGAAGCTTTCTTT. This translates into CASSTSGLQVVPEAFF.

This chain links TRBV7-9 with TRBJ2-7; a weak D match, TRBD1 (5 bases). Looked up from germline, CDR1 is SEHNR and CDR2 is FQNEAQ (reference sequence). Trimming stripped 4 bases from V and 3 bases from J, with 16 bases between. This CDR3 is 15 amino acids long. CDR3 residues: CASSSQIQGYYEQYF. The DNA of the CDR3 is TGTGCCAGCAGCTCCCAAATTCAGGGTTACTACGAGCAGTACTTC. Using reference TRBV7-9 and TRBJ2-7 for the parts outside the CDR3, the full variable domain is DTGVSQNPRHKITKRGQNVTFRCDPISEHNRLYWYRQTLGQGPEFLTYFQNEAQLEKSRLLSDRFSAERPKGSFSTLEIQRTEQGDSAMYLCASSSQIQGYYEQYFGPGTRLTVT.

The rearrangement joins TRBV19 to TRBJ1-5; TRBD1 matches at 7 bases. Trimming cost V 4 bases and J 0 bases; bases outside gene matches: 12. In germline, CDR1 is LNHDA, CDR2 SQIVND (reference sequence). The CDR3 totals 18 residues. The CDR3 DNA sequence: TGTGCCAGTAGTACCCGGGACAGAGGATTGATTAGCAATCAGCCCCAGCATTTT. Its translation is CASSTRDRGLISNQPQHF.

The chain is built from TRBV29-1 and TRBJ2-1; a possible D gene is TRBD2 (5 bases). Per the germline V gene, CDR1 is SQVTM and CDR2 is ANQGSEA. The CDR3 is made up of 12 amino acids. The ends were cut back, 0 bases at V and 9 bases at J, with 9 bases in the middle. As DNA, the CDR3 is TGCAGCGTTGAAGATGAGGGAGCTGAGCAGTTCTTC. It encodes CSVEDEGAEQFF.